The rows below give T cell receptor beta chains drawn from one sample of a study of T cells after yellow fever vaccination. TCRdb recomputed calls from the 5' RACE reads with MiXCR, one row per CDR3 protein. The sample lists under 250,000 distinct CDR3 sequences; 6% to 7.5% were seen once. The material sequenced was CD4+ T cells sorted from PBMCs, taken 15 days after the yellow fever booster vaccination. These receptors came from a man aged 25 to 40 who received the YFV17D yellow fever vaccine. The CDR3 runs from the conserved cysteine through the conserved F or W. D genes are given only for firm matches. Clone size is given for some rows only: seen once, a few or many times, or a class if the clone is expanded.

d_call j_call clone_size v_call cdr3_nt cdr3_aa
- TRBJ2-5 few TRBV9 TGTGCCAGCAGCGTAGCTACGGGGCGGAAAGAGACCCAGTACTTC CASSVATGRKETQYF
- TRBJ2-6 few TRBV12-5 TGTGCTAGTGGTCCCATCTCTGGGGCCAACGTCCTGACTTTC CASGPISGANVLTF
TRBD2 TRBJ2-7 many TRBV6-5 TGTGCCAGCGCCCTAGCGGGAGCCTACGAGCAGTACTTC CASALAGAYEQYF
- TRBJ2-3 - TRBV11-2 TGTGCCAGCAGCTTAGAACCTTTTGATTGGGGGGGCACAGATACGCAGTATTTT CASSLEPFDWGGTDTQYF
- TRBJ1-5 - TRBV7-2 TGTGCCAGCAGCTTACAATCAGGGAGCAATCAGCCCCAGCATTTT CASSLQSGSNQPQHF
TRBD2 TRBJ2-1 few TRBV15 TGTGCCACCAGCAGAGATTGGGGACTAACCCACAATGAGCAGTTCTTC CATSRDWGLTHNEQFF
- TRBJ2-7 few TRBV7-2 TGTGCCAGCAGCTTAGCGAGAACGGGAGTCTACGAGCAGTACTTC CASSLARTGVYEQYF
- TRBJ2-3 many TRBV7-2 TGTGCCAGCAGCTTAGTCGCGGCCACAGATACGCAGTATTTT CASSLVAATDTQYF
- TRBJ2-3 many TRBV6-5 TGTGCCAGCAGTTACGAGCGGCGAGGGGCTGTACTTAGCACAGATACGCAGTATTTT CASSYERRGAVLSTDTQYF
- TRBJ2-7 - TRBV11-2 TGTGCCAGCAGCTTAGATCTAAACGAGCAGTACTTC CASSLDLNEQYF
- TRBJ2-2 - TRBV28 TGTGCCAGCAGTTTTGTAGGGTTTAGCGCCTTAAACACCGGGGAGCTGTTTTTT CASSFVGFSALNTGELFF
- TRBJ2-5 many TRBV12-3/TRBV12-4 TGTGCCAGCAGGCGAGCCGGGCTGAAGACCCAGTACTTC CASRRAGLKTQYF
- TRBJ1-6 many TRBV20-1 TGCAGTGCCAAGGACAGTTTTAATTCACCCCTCCACTTT CSAKDSFNSPLHF
- TRBJ1-2 - TRBV27 TGTGCCAGCAGTTTACGTGGATCCGTCTATGGCTACACCTTC CASSLRGSVYGYTF
TRBD1 TRBJ2-3 few TRBV6-1 TGTGCCAGCAGTGAGGACAGGGTAACAGATACGCAGTATTTT CASSEDRVTDTQYF
TRBD2 TRBJ2-1 - TRBV7-8 TGTGCCAGCAGCCCCTGGACTAGCGGGAGTACCCACAATGAGCAGTTCTTC CASSPWTSGSTHNEQFF
- TRBJ2-4 few TRBV5-6 TGTGCCAGCAGCTTGGTAGGACGGTCCAAAAACATTCAGTACTTC CASSLVGRSKNIQYF
- TRBJ2-3 many TRBV4-3 TGCGCCAGCAGCCGAAGGTGGAGCTCCGCAGATACGCAGTATTTT CASSRRWSSADTQYF
- TRBJ2-3 - TRBV4-3 TGCGCCAGCAGCCTAACCCTCACAGATACGCAGTATTTT CASSLTLTDTQYF
TRBD1 TRBJ2-7 few TRBV10-3 TGTGCCCTTGGAGAGGGACAGGGGCCCCACGAGCAGTACTTC CALGEGQGPHEQYF
- TRBJ1-6 - TRBV5-1 TGCGCCAGCAGCCCACAGACAGCCTCCTGGTTGACACCCCTCCACTTT CASSPQTASWLTPLHF
- TRBJ1-1 many TRBV10-3 TGTGCCATCAGGCAGACCGAGGAAGCTTTCTTT CAIRQTEEAFF
- TRBJ1-5 - TRBV28 TGTGCCAGCAGTTCCCTAACAGGGTACCAAGCTCAGCCCCAGCATTTT CASSSLTGYQAQPQHF
- TRBJ2-5 - TRBV1 TGCACCAGCAGCCCCGCACCCGCGGGCAGAAAGGAGACCCAGTACTTC CTSSPAPAGRKETQYF
- TRBJ1-2 few TRBV4-2 TGTGCCAGCAGCCAAGATCCCAACCCCGGCTACACCTTC CASSQDPNPGYTF
TRBD2 TRBJ2-3 - TRBV20-1 TGCAGTGCTACTGCGCTAGCGGGAGGGCGCGATACGCAGTATTTT CSATALAGGRDTQYF
- TRBJ2-2 - TRBV20-1 TGCAGTGCTAGACCTATCCCAGGCAACACCGGGGAGCTGTTTTTT CSARPIPGNTGELFF
- TRBJ2-5 - TRBV6-5 TGTGCCAGCAGTAACGGACCCGGGTCCCAAGAGACCCAGTACTTC CASSNGPGSQETQYF
- TRBJ2-2 few TRBV2 TGTGCCAGCAAGGATAGGACGGGGCGGAACACCGGGGAGCTGTTTTTT CASKDRTGRNTGELFF
- TRBJ1-1 many TRBV24-1 TGTGCCACCAGTGATTGGACCCCATATTACACTGAAGCTTTCTTT CATSDWTPYYTEAFF
- TRBJ1-5 few TRBV20-1 TGCAGTGCTAGTCGGCGGGCGGGAGAGCCCCAGCATTTT CSASRRAGEPQHF
- TRBJ2-5 few TRBV5-1 TGCGCCAGCAGCTTGATGTCGGGGGGCCTGGAGACCCAGTACTTC CASSLMSGGLETQYF
TRBD2 TRBJ2-7 - TRBV10-3 TGTGCCATCAGTGAGTGGCTAGCGGGAGGGACGAGCTCCTACGAGCAGTACTTC CAISEWLAGGTSSYEQYF
TRBD2 TRBJ2-5 few TRBV7-2 TGTGCCAGCAGCTTAATGGTTGCGGGAGGCCAGCAGACCCAGTACTTC CASSLMVAGGQQTQYF
TRBD1 TRBJ2-5 few TRBV20-1 TGCAGTGCAACGACAGGGGTAGAGACCCAGTACTTC CSATTGVETQYF
TRBD1 TRBJ2-7 many TRBV5-1 TGCGCCAGCACCGCTGGGCGACAGGGGTGGTACGAGCAGTACTTC CASTAGRQGWYEQYF
- TRBJ1-1 - TRBV29-1 TGCAGCGTAGAACGATGGGCTGAAGCTTTCTTT CSVERWAEAFF
TRBD2 TRBJ2-7 - TRBV6-1 TGTGCCAGCAGTCCCGTGACTAGCGTCTACGAGCAGTACTTC CASSPVTSVYEQYF
- TRBJ2-6 - TRBV6-2/TRBV6-3 TGTGCCAGCAAGGGATTCGGGGCCAACGTCCTGACTTTC CASKGFGANVLTF
- TRBJ2-1 - TRBV15 TGTGCCACCATGTCGAGGAATGAGCAGTTCTTC CATMSRNEQFF
- TRBJ2-3 many TRBV5-1 TGCGCCAGCAGCTTGGAAGCGCCTACCATGCGGTTCGTAGATACGCAGTATTTT CASSLEAPTMRFVDTQYF
TRBD1 TRBJ1-4 few TRBV10-3 TGTGCCAGCCGGGACAGGGCTGCAACTAATGAAAAACTGTTTTTT CASRDRAATNEKLFF
- TRBJ2-1 - TRBV7-9 TGTGCCAGCAGCGCGGACGGGGGATGGAATGAGCAGTTCTTC CASSADGGWNEQFF
TRBD2 TRBJ2-1 - TRBV19 TGTGCCAGTAGTATAGCGGGAGGCATCAATGAGCAGTTCTTC CASSIAGGINEQFF
TRBD2 TRBJ2-1 few TRBV4-2 TGTGCCAGCAGCCAAGATAGGGGACTAGCGGGAGTAGCTGAGCAGTTCTTC CASSQDRGLAGVAEQFF
TRBD1 TRBJ2-1 - TRBV9 TGTGCCAGCAGCGTTGGGACAGGGGGGTACAATGAGCAGTTCTTC CASSVGTGGYNEQFF
- TRBJ2-1 - TRBV2 TGTGCCAGCAATGAGTTCCTCTACAATGAGCAGTTCTTC CASNEFLYNEQFF
- TRBJ2-2 - TRBV18 TGTGCCAGTTCCACCGGGACAACGGGCACCGGGGAGCTGTTTTTT CASSTGTTGTGELFF
- TRBJ2-5 - TRBV7-9 TGTGCCAGCAGCTCATGGAACCAAGAGACCCAGTACTTC CASSSWNQETQYF
TRBD2 TRBJ2-2 - TRBV14 TGTGCCAGCAGTCAAACTCCGGGACTAGCGGGAGTTGGCGGGGAGCTGTTTTTT CASSQTPGLAGVGGELFF
- TRBJ2-5 many TRBV6-1 TGTGCCAGCACTCCGAAGCGGTGGGGAGAGACCCAGTACTTC CASTPKRWGETQYF
- TRBJ2-3 many TRBV15 TGTGCCACCAGCAGAGAACAGGGCCTGGATACGCAGTATTTT CATSREQGLDTQYF
- TRBJ2-1 many TRBV30 TGTGCCTGGAGTTGGGAGAGCCCCCCGTTCTTC CAWSWESPPFF
- TRBJ1-5 - TRBV4-3 TGCGCCAGCAGCGGGGGTCTCCGTCAGCCCCAGCATTTT CASSGGLRQPQHF
- TRBJ1-1 - TRBV18 TGTGCCAGCTCACCATTCGGCGGGCAGGCTGAAGCTTTCTTT CASSPFGGQAEAFF
- TRBJ2-3 few TRBV30 TGTGCCTGGAGGGCAGGGAAGCCATATACGCAGTATTTT CAWRAGKPYTQYF
- TRBJ1-2 few TRBV12-3/TRBV12-4 TGTGCCAGCAGTTCCGACAGTCATGGCTACACCTTC CASSSDSHGYTF